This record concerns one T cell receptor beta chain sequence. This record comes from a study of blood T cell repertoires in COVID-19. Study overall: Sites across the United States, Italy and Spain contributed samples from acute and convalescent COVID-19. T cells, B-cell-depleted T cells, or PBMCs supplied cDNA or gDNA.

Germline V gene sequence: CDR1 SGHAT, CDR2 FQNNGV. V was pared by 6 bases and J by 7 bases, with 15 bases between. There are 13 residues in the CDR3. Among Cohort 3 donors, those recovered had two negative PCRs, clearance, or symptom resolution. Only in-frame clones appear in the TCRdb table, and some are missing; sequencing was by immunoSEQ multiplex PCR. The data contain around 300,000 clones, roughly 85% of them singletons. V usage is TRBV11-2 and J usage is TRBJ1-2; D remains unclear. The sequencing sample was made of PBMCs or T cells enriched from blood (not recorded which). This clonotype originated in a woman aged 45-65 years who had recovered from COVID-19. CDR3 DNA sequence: TGTGCCAGCAGTTATGGCCCGCGGGGTGGCTACACCTTC. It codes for CASSYGPRGGYTF.